Listed here are 24 T cell receptor beta chains from one sample, sequenced in a study of T cells in Graves' hyperthyroidism and ophthalmopathy. Template material for amplifying TCR beta CDR3 regions consisted of RNA transcripts. Using the HTBI primer set, a first-round RT-PCR was run on the TCR CDR3. TCRdb recomputed calls from the multiplex PCR reads with MiXCR, one row per CDR3 protein. The sample gives around 290,000 distinct CDR3 sequences, about 18% of which show up once; just over 55% is in the top ten. Sequencing used blood. These TCRs come from a woman in her sixties with Graves' ophthalmopathy.

The CDR3 loop reads CASSYSLGGRNEQFF. The CDR3 coding sequence is TGTGCCAGCAGTTACTCATTGGGCGGGAGGAATGAGCAGTTCTTC. This sequence joins TRBV6-6 and TRBJ2-1; 8 positions agree with TRBD2. The CDR3 totals 15 residues. Germline CDR1 and CDR2: MNHNY and SVGAGI (reference sequence). Losses at the gene ends were 0 bases for V and 7 bases for J; bases not matched to a gene: 5.

This clonotype has a count of ten or more. The chain uses TRBV20-1 and TRBJ1-1; D uncertain. Germline V gene data show CDR1 as DFQATT and CDR2 as SNEGSKA (reference sequence). With 3 bases removed from V and 0 bases from J, the gap between germline ends came to 8 bases. This CDR3 region has 13 residues. The CDR3 DNA reads TGCAGTGCTAGGGCAGTGTTGAACACTGAAGCTTTCTTT. Its protein is CSARAVLNTEAFF.

This clonotype was counted many times. This chain uses TRBV7-9 with TRBJ2-7; D is possibly TRBD1 or TRBD2 (5 bases each). The CDR3 covers 14 residues. With 5 bases removed from V and 5 bases from J, the gap between germline ends came to 16 bases. CDR1 and CDR2 from the germline V gene are SEHNR and FQNEAQ (reference sequence). The CDR3 sequence: CASSHSLGTHEQYF. CDR3 DNA: TGTGCCAGCAGCCACAGTCTCGGGACCCACGAGCAGTACTTC.

The chain joins TRBV18 to TRBJ1-1; D may be TRBD1 (5 bases). Germline V gene lookup returns CDR1 KGHSH and CDR2 LQKENI. This CDR3 contains 15 residues. The V end lost 1 base, the J end lost 1 base, and 10 bases lay between the germline ends. As DNA, the CDR3 is TGTGCCAGCTCACCACTTCAGGGTAAGAACACTGAAGCTTTCTTT. Its translation: CASSPLQGKNTEAFF. Full variable domain (missing parts from reference TRBV18 and TRBJ1-1): NAGVMQNPRHLVRRRGQEARLRCSPMKGHSHVYWYRQLPEEGLKFMVYLQKENIIDESGMPKERFSAEFPKEGPSILRIQQVVRGDSAAYFCASSPLQGKNTEAFFGQGTRLTVV.

There are a few counts of this clonotype. The V call is TRBV5-8, the J call TRBJ2-3; D gene uncertain. The V and J ends lost 4 bases and 0 bases respectively, with 15 bases between them. This CDR3 comprises 16 residues. Looked up from germline, CDR1 is SGHTS and CDR2 is YDEGEE. The CDR3 region has the DNA TGTGCCAGCAGCCCAGACTTCTACTCTAGCACAGATACGCAGTATTTT. Protein: CASSPDFYSSTDTQYF.

In this sample, this clonotype turned up a few times. The rearrangement joins TRBV4-3 to TRBJ2-3; 9 bases agree with TRBD2. Germline trimming cut 0 bases from V and 7 bases from J; bases unmatched to any gene: 8. Germline V lookup: CDR1 LGHNA, CDR2 YSLEER. This CDR3 comprises 16 residues. The CDR3 region has the DNA TGCGCCAGCAGCCAAGACTTTAGCGGGAGTATGTATACGCAGTATTTT. Amino acid sequence: CASSQDFSGSMYTQYF.

In this sample, this clonotype turned up many times. V gene TRBV11-3 combines with J gene TRBJ2-1; 15 bases agree with TRBD2. Losses at the gene ends were 4 bases for V and 5 bases for J; bases not matched to a gene: 0. Germline V gene sequence: CDR1 SGHNT, CDR2 YENEEA. This CDR3 comprises 15 residues. The CDR3: CASSWTSGRDNEQFF. The CDR3 DNA reads TGTGCCAGCAGCTGGACTAGCGGGAGGGACAATGAGCAGTTCTTC.

This clonotype was counted many times. The V call is TRBV27, the J call TRBJ2-3, with 7 nucleotides matching TRBD2. Trimming at V came to 6 bases and at J to 4 bases, leaving 7 bases not matched to a gene. Germline CDR1 and CDR2: MNHEY and SMNVEV (reference sequence). The CDR3 extends over 14 amino acids. CDR3 sequence (DNA): TGTGCCAGCAGAAGGCGGGAGAGGGCAGATACGCAGTATTTT. Its protein product is CASRRRERADTQYF.

The gene calls are TRBV3-1 and TRBJ1-5; unclear D gene. Germline assignment: CDR1 LGHDT and CDR2 YNNKEL (reference sequence). The CDR3 sequence is 13 residues long. Trimming took 3 bases from V and 11 from J, leaving 14 bases between them. DNA for the CDR3: TGTGCCAGCAGCCAGGTCCGGGAGGGAGCCCAGCATTTT. It translates to CASSQVREGAQHF.

This clonotype was detected only a few times. The chain carries TRBV5-6 and TRBJ1-4; TRBD1 is a possible D gene (5 bases). This CDR3 is 14 amino acids long. The germline V gene encodes CDR1 SGHDT and CDR2 YYEEEE. Trimming removed 4 bases at V and 4 bases at J, with 11 bases between. CDR3 nucleotide sequence: TGTGCCAGCAGCCGGCGGGGGAATAATGAAAAACTGTTTTTT. It specifies CASSRRGNNEKLFF.

The table lists this clonotype with a few counts. The chain is built from TRBV4-1 and TRBJ2-7, with D uncertain. This CDR3 is 17 amino acids long. Germline lookup yields CDR1 MGHRA and CDR2 YSYEKL. Between the trimmed V and J ends, which lost 0 bases and 1 base, there was a span of 16 bases. For the CDR3, the DNA is TGCGCCAGCAGCCAAGAGGTGGTGGGTAAAAGTTCCTACGAGCAGTACTTC. Translated, it gives CASSQEVVGKSSYEQYF.

This clonotype was seen repeatedly, ten times or more. The rearrangement links TRBV5-8 to TRBJ2-1; D possibly corresponds to TRBD2 (5 bases). V was shortened by 0 bases and J by 8 bases, with 12 bases between the two germline ends. The CDR3 spans 14 residues. CDR1 SGHTS and CDR2 YDEGEE come from the germline V gene. The CDR3 nucleotides read TGTGCCAGCAGCTTGGGAGGCGTGAGGGATGAGCAGTTCTTC. It specifies CASSLGGVRDEQFF.

The rearrangement joins TRBV5-1 to TRBJ2-1; 12 bases align to TRBD1. The germline V gene encodes CDR1 SGHRS and CDR2 YFSETQ. The CDR3 loop spans 14 amino acids. J was trimmed by 8 bases and V by 5 bases; bases with no gene match: 5. As DNA, the CDR3 is TGCGCCAGCAGGGCCGGGACAGGGGGCGATGAGCAGTTCTTC. Amino acids: CASRAGTGGDEQFF. Supplemented by reference TRBV5-1 and TRBJ2-1, the full variable domain reads KAGVTQTPRYLIKTRGQQVTLSCSPISGHRSVSWYQQTPGQGLQFLFEYFSETQRNKGNFPGRFSGRQFSNSRSEMNVSTLELGDSALYLCASRAGTGGDEQFFGPGTRLTVL.

The genes are TRBV9 and TRBJ1-2; D is unresolved. The CDR3 loop spans 13 amino acids. Trimming left V 0 bases short and J 3 bases short, with 6 bases between. CDR1 is SGDLS, CDR2 YYNGEE, per germline. CDR3 amino acids: CASSVGNDYGYTF. CDR3 in DNA: TGTGCCAGCAGCGTAGGGAATGACTATGGCTACACCTTC.

This clonotype was detected only once. Given a much more abundant clone one base away, this may be a read error. The V call is TRBV20-1, the J call TRBJ1-3, with a possible D match to TRBD1 (6 bases). CDR3 length: 13 residues. CDR1 is DFQATT and CDR2 is SNEGSKA in the germline V gene (reference sequence). The CDR3: CGGGGRSGSTIYF. CDR3 DNA sequence: TGCGGGGGTGGGGGCCGCTCTGGAAGCACCATATATTTT.

This sequence joins TRBV5-1 and TRBJ1-1; 7 bases align to TRBD1. The CDR3 extends over 11 amino acids. V shed 7 bases, J shed 8 bases, and the junction held 5 bases outside the gene matches. Per the germline V gene, CDR1 is SGHRS and CDR2 is YFSETQ. CDR3 amino acids: CASQQGMEAFF. The CDR3 coding sequence is TGCGCCAGCCAACAGGGGATGGAAGCTTTCTTT.

The rearrangement joins TRBV6-2 or TRBV6-3 to TRBJ1-3, with unresolved D. The V end was cut by 6 bases, the J end by 4 bases, with 16 bases between. In germline, CDR1 is MNHEY, CDR2 SVGEGT. The CDR3 runs to 15 residues. The CDR3 DNA is TGTGCCAGCAGACCCCATCGCCGTTGGGGAAACACCATATATTTT. Translated: CASRPHRRWGNTIYF.

The table lists this clonotype with many counts. This chain links TRBV7-2 with TRBJ2-1; D call uncertain. V was trimmed by 5 bases and J by 0 bases, leaving 11 bases between them. CDR3 length: 15 amino acids. Looked up from germline, CDR1 is SGHTA and CDR2 is FQGNSA. CDR3 protein: CASSLRGISYNEQFF. Here the CDR3 DNA reads TGTGCCAGCAGCCTCCGTGGCATCTCCTACAATGAGCAGTTCTTC.

About this clonotype: A much larger clone differs from this one at a single base, so this may be a read error. The chain recombines TRBV5-1 with TRBJ2-5; a weak D match, TRBD1 (6 bases). Germline loops: CDR1 SGHRS, CDR2 YFSETQ. The CDR3 spans 14 residues. The CDR3 sequence: CVSSHDLGAETQYF. DNA of the CDR3: TGCGTCAGCAGCCACGACCTGGGGGCCGAGACCCAGTACTTC.

CDR3 DNA sequence: TGTGCCAGCAGCGTTAATATGGGCTCCTATAATTCACCCCTCCACTTT. Translation: CASSVNMGSYNSPLHF. This sequence joins TRBV7-9 and TRBJ1-6; unclear D gene. The germline V gene has CDR1 SEHNR and CDR2 FQNEAQ (reference sequence). The CDR3 is 16 residues long. V gave up 5 bases and J gave up 0 bases, with 11 bases separating them.

This clonotype was seen at least ten times. V is TRBV7-9 and J is TRBJ2-7; maybe TRBD1 (6 bases). The CDR3 sequence is 15 residues long. Germline loops: CDR1 SEHNR, CDR2 FQNEAQ (reference sequence). V was shortened by 1 base and J by 3 bases, with 13 bases between the two germline ends. The CDR3 DNA sequence: TGTGCCAGCAGCTTAGAAGCAGGGGAGATCTACGAGCAGTACTTC. It encodes CASSLEAGEIYEQYF.

This clonotype was observed many times. CDR3 residues: CASSLSTGGSTEAFF. The DNA for the CDR3 is TGCGCCAGCAGCCTATCAACAGGGGGTTCAACTGAAGCTTTCTTT. This chain joins TRBV4-3 and TRBJ1-1; the match to TRBD1 covers 8 bases. Unmatched junction bases numbered 9, after V lost 4 bases and J lost 5 bases. The germline CDR1 and CDR2 sequences are LGHNA and YSLEER. The CDR3 consists of 15 residues.

The chain recombines TRBV7-2 with TRBJ2-1; the D is unclear. The CDR3 loop spans 13 amino acids. V was shortened by 5 bases and J by 9 bases, with 14 bases between the two germline ends. CDR1 is SGHTA and CDR2 is FQGNSA in the germline V gene. This CDR3 is CASSLTLFTEQFF. CDR3 DNA sequence: TGTGCCAGCAGCCTTACCCTATTCACTGAGCAGTTCTTC.

This clonotype was detected a few times. V and J are TRBV12-5 and TRBJ2-7; 10 nucleotides align to TRBD1. This CDR3 spans 14 amino acids. Germline values: CDR1 LGHNT, CDR2 FRNRAP. V was clipped by 7 bases and J by 2 bases; unmatched bases: 5. This chain's CDR3 is CASDPGQGPYEQYF. DNA for the CDR3: TGTGCTAGTGATCCGGGACAGGGGCCCTACGAGCAGTACTTC.